This T cell receptor beta chain was identified in a study of T cell responses to AZD1222 COVID-19 vaccine. Whole-study findings and limits: Of spike-specific TCRs, nearly half reportedly target regions left unmutated in variants. Vaccine-associated CD4 TCRs spanned spike, dominant at 160-218 and 743-854. It should be noted that donors were predominantly white British and more often female, and clonal diversity was possibly underestimated.

In germline, CDR1 is LNHDA, CDR2 SQIVND (reference sequence). V lost 6 bases and J lost 5; bases outside the gene matches: 10. The CDR3 contains 15 residues. This clone has only one observation. Its matching antigen is unknown. Profiled with immunoSEQ multiplex PCR; TCRdb holds only in-frame clones, not every one. The table includes approximately 74,000 clones, over 65% detected once. The chain has TRBV19 and TRBJ1-1, with 9 positions matching TRBD1. The sequenced sample was peripheral blood, obtained 28 days after the second AZD1222 dose. The TCR comes from an adult who received the AZD1222 COVID-19 vaccine. The CDR3 sequence is CASSDSGQGWTEAFF. CDR3 in DNA: TGTGCCAGTAGCGACTCGGGACAGGGTTGGACTGAAGCTTTCTTT.